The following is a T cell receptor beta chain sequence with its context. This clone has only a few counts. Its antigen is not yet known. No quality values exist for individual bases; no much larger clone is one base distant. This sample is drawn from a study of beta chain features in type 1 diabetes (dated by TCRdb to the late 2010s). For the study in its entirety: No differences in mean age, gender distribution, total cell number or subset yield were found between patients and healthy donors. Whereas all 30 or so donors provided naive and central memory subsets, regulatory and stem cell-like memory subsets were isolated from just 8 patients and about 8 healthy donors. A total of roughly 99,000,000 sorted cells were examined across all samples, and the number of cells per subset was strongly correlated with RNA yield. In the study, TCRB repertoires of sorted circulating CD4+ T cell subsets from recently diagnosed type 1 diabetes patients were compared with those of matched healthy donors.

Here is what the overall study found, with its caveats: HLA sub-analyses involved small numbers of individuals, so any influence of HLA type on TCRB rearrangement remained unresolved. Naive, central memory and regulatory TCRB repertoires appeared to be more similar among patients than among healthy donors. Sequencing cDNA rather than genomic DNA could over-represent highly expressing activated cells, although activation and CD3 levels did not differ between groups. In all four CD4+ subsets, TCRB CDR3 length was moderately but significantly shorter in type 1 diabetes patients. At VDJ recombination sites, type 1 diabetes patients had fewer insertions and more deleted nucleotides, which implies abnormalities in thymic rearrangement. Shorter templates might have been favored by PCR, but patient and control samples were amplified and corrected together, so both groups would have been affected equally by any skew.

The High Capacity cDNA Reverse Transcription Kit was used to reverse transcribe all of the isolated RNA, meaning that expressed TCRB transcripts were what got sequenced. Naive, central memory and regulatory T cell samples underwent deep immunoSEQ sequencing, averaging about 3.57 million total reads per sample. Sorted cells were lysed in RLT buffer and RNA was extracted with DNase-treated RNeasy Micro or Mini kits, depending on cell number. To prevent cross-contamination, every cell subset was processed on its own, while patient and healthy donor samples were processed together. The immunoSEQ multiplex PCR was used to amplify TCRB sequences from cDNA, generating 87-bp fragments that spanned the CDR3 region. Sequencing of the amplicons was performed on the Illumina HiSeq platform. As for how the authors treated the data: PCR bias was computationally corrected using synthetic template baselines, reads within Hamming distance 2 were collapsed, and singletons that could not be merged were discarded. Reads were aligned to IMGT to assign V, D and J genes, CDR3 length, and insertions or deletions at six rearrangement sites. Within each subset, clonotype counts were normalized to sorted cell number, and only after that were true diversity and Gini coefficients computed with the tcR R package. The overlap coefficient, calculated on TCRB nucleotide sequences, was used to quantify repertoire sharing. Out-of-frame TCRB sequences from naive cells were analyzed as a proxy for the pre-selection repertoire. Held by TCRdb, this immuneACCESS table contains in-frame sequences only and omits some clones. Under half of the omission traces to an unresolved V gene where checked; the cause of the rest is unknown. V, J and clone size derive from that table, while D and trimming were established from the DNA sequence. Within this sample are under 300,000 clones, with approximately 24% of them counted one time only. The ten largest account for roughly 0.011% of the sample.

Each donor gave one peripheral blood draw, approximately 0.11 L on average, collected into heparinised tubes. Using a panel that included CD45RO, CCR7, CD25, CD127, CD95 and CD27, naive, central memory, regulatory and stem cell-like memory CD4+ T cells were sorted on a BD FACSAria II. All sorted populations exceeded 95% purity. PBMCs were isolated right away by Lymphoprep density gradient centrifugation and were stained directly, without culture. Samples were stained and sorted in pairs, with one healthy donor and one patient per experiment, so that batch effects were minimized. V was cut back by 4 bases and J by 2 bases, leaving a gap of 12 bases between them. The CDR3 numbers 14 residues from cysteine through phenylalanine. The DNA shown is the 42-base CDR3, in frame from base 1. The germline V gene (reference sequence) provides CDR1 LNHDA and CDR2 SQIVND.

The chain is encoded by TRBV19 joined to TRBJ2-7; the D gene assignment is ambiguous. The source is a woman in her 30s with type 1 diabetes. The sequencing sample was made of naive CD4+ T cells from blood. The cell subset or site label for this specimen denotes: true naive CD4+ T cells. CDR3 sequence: CASSTLTTTYEQYF. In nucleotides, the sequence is TGTGCCAGTAGTACCCTTACTACGACCTACGAGCAGTACTTC.